The 22 T cell receptor beta chains reported below all come from one sample, sequenced in a study of T cell changes during pregnancy in multiple sclerosis. Some clones are missing from TCRdb's copy, which holds only in-frame ones; the method was immunoSEQ multiplex PCR. The table includes around 80,000 clones, 92% detected once. This specimen was peripheral blood, taken before pregnancy. All receptors derive from a female donor with multiple sclerosis, enrolled in a pregnancy study.

This clone was seen once. V usage is TRBV2 and J usage is TRBJ2-5; D is perhaps TRBD1 (5 bases). Trimming left V 4 bases short and J 1 base short, with 13 bases between. The CDR3 spans 15 residues. Germline V gives CDR1 SNHLY, CDR2 FYNNEI. This chain's CDR3 is CASSGGHFLQETQYF. The CDR3 DNA is TGTGCCAGCAGTGGAGGACACTTCCTCCAAGAGACCCAGTACTTC.

This sequence joins TRBV7-8 and TRBJ1-2; the D gene is possibly TRBD1 (6 bases). Germline CDR1 is SGHVS and CDR2 is FQNEAQ. The V end lost 8 bases, the J end lost 6 bases, and 10 bases lay between the germline ends. CDR3 length: 11 residues. The DNA of the CDR3 is TGTGCCAGCGTCCAGGGGAATGGCTACACCTTC. This encodes CASVQGNGYTF. The variable domain in full, with the rest retrieved from reference TRBV7-8 and TRBJ1-2, is GAGVSQSPRYKVAKRGQDVALRCDPISGHVSLFWYQQALGQGPEFLTYFQNEAQLDKSGLPSDRFFAERPEGSVSTLKIQRTQQEDSAVYLCASVQGNGYTFGSGTRLTVV.

The chain carries TRBV11-3 and TRBJ2-3, with 8 nucleotides matching TRBD1. V was pared by 5 bases and J by 5 bases, with 15 bases of the junction left unmatched. Germline assignment: CDR1 SGHNT and CDR2 YENEEA. The length of the CDR3 is 17 residues. CDR3 coding DNA: TGTGCCAGCAGCACACTAAGCCTTGGACAGGGTGGAGATACGCAGTATTTT. Its translation: CASSTLSLGQGGDTQYF.

This chain joins TRBV5-6 and TRBJ2-7; D is possibly TRBD2 (6 bases). The V gene's germline CDR1 is SGHDT and CDR2 YYEEEE. V shed 6 bases and J shed 5 bases, with 15 bases lying between them. The CDR3 runs 13 residues. The CDR3 region has the DNA TGTGCCAGCACCCAAAATGCGGGGCACGAGCAGTACTTC. This gives the protein CASTQNAGHEQYF. The entire variable domain, with the rest obtained from reference TRBV5-6 and TRBJ2-7, is as follows: DAGVTQSPTHLIKTRGQQVTLRCSPKSGHDTVSWYQQALGQGPQFIFQYYEEEERQRGNFPDRFSGHQFPNYSSELNVNALLLGDSALYLCASTQNAGHEQYFGPGTRLTVT.

The chain links TRBV9 to TRBJ1-3; the D is unclear. There are 14 residues in the CDR3. Germline CDR1 is SGDLS and CDR2 is YYNGEE. V was clipped by 0 bases and J by 0 bases, with 4 bases between them. CDR3 sequence reads: CASSVDSSGNTIYF. The CDR3 nucleotides are TGTGCCAGCAGCGTAGACAGCTCTGGAAACACCATATATTTT.

The chain is built from TRBV11-1 and TRBJ2-3; D is possibly TRBD1 (8 bases). This CDR3 contains 15 residues. Per germline, CDR1 SGHAT and CDR2 FQDESV (reference sequence). The V end lost 2 bases, the J end lost 4 bases, and 13 bases lay between the germline ends. CDR3 coding DNA: TGTGCCAGCAGCTTATTACAGGGGGGGTCAGATACGCAGTATTTT. Amino acid sequence: CASSLLQGGSDTQYF.

V and J are TRBV7-2 and TRBJ2-7; 10 positions match TRBD2. The junction had 7 bases not matched to a gene; V was cut back by 5 bases and J by 3 bases. Looked up from germline, CDR1 is SGHTA and CDR2 is FQGNSA. CDR3 length: 15 residues. The CDR3 protein is CASSPAGGAFYEQYF. The CDR3, as DNA: TGTGCCAGCAGCCCAGCGGGGGGGGCATTCTACGAGCAGTACTTC.

This chain connects TRBV5-6 to TRBJ1-2, with 12 bases identical to TRBD1. The CDR3 is 16 amino acids. Germline V lookup: CDR1 SGHDT, CDR2 YYEEEE. J was trimmed by 6 bases and V by 3 bases; bases with no gene match: 9. The CDR3 loop reads CASSYGTGGLIDGYTF. The CDR3 DNA reads TGTGCCAGCAGCTACGGGACAGGGGGCTTAATAGATGGCTACACCTTC.

The V and J genes are TRBV6-1 and TRBJ2-7; possibly TRBD1 for D (5 bases). Trimming took 8 bases from V and 4 from J, leaving 12 bases between them. The CDR3 consists of 12 residues. Germline V CDR1 and CDR2: MNHNS, SASEGT. The CDR3 DNA follows: TGTGCCAGCCGACAGACCCAGTACGAGCAGTACTTC. Amino acids: CASRQTQYEQYF.

V gene TRBV18 combines with J gene TRBJ2-3; possibly TRBD1 for D (7 bases). V was pared by 2 bases and J by 3 bases, with 18 bases between. The CDR3 length is 17 residues. Germline V CDR1 and CDR2: KGHSH, LQKENI. This chain's CDR3 is CASSPNRGGSATDTQYF. CDR3 nucleotides: TGTGCCAGCTCACCAAACAGGGGAGGTAGCGCAACAGATACGCAGTATTTT.

Only a few counts were recorded for this clone. The genes are TRBV19 and TRBJ2-7; D might be TRBD2 (6 bases). V was pared by 3 bases and J by 7 bases, with 13 bases between. Germline lookup yields CDR1 LNHDA and CDR2 SQIVND (reference sequence). The length of the CDR3 is 13 residues. The CDR3 region is CASSMVGAGEQYF. The DNA for the CDR3 is TGTGCCAGTAGTATGGTTGGGGCGGGGGAGCAGTACTTC.

The J gene is TRBJ2-7, the V gene TRBV19; TRBD2 aligns across 8 bases. Germline V CDR1 and CDR2: LNHDA, SQIVND (reference sequence). This CDR3 region has 15 residues. After removal of 7 bases from V and 2 bases from J, the junction contained 10 bases not matched to a gene. The CDR3 DNA reads TGTGCCAGTACCTCAGCGGGAGTAGGCACCTACGAGCAGTACTTC. Translating it yields CASTSAGVGTYEQYF.

The V call is TRBV6-4, the J call TRBJ2-3, with 12 bases aligning to TRBD2. Germline CDR1 reads MRHNA; CDR2 reads SNTAGT. J lost 6 bases, V lost 6 bases, and 7 bases had no gene match. There are 15 residues in the CDR3. The CDR3 sequence: CASSPSSGGADTQYF. CDR3 nucleotides: TGTGCCAGCAGCCCTTCTAGCGGGGGGGCGGATACGCAGTATTTT.

The chain links TRBV5-1 to TRBJ1-1; D may be TRBD1 (5 bases). V was trimmed by 6 bases and J by 4 bases, leaving 10 bases between them. Germline CDR1 and CDR2: SGHRS and YFSETQ. This CDR3 contains 12 residues. CDR3 region: CASTLQGTEAFF. In DNA, the CDR3 is TGCGCCAGCACCCTTCAGGGCACTGAAGCTTTCTTT.

The chain couples TRBV9 to TRBJ2-2, with 7 bases lining up with TRBD2. The J segment lost 11 bases and the V segment lost 4 bases, leaving 8 bases of the junction unmatched. Looked up from germline, CDR1 is SGDLS and CDR2 is YYNGEE. CDR3 size: 13 residues. CDR3 in DNA: TGTGCCAGCAGCCCAGGATCGGGGGGAGAGCTGTTTTTT. It encodes CASSPGSGGELFF.

This clone was found once. The rearrangement joins TRBV12-5 to TRBJ2-1; 11 bases match TRBD2. The CDR3 extends over 17 amino acids. V shed 2 bases and J 7 bases; nucleotides not matched to a gene: 10. CDR1 and CDR2 from the germline V gene are LGHNT and FRNRAP. CDR3 in DNA: TGTGCTAGTGGTTTGACCCCCCTAGCGGGGGGAGGTAATGAGCAGTTCTTC. The encoded protein is CASGLTPLAGGGNEQFF. The whole variable domain, filled in from reference TRBV12-5 and TRBJ2-1, reads DARVTQTPRHKVTEMGQEVTMRCQPILGHNTVFWYRQTMMQGLELLAYFRNRAPLDDSGMPKDRFSAEMPDATLATLKIQPSEPRDSAVYFCASGLTPLAGGGNEQFFGPGTRLTVL.

The chain has TRBV14 and TRBJ2-7, with a weak D call TRBD1 (5 bases). Germline V gene sequence: CDR1 SGHDN, CDR2 FVKESK. Trimming took off 6 bases at V and 2 bases at J, with 11 bases between the two ends. This CDR3 comprises 13 residues. The CDR3 is CASRYDSTYEQYF. DNA for the CDR3: TGTGCCAGCAGATACGACAGTACCTACGAGCAGTACTTC.

This chain connects TRBV5-6 to TRBJ2-1; D not certain. The V and J ends lost 0 bases and 10 bases respectively, with 5 bases between them. Per the germline V gene, CDR1 is SGHDT and CDR2 is YYEEEE. This CDR3 is built from 11 residues. The CDR3 sequence is CASSLAREQFF. CDR3 sequence (DNA): TGTGCCAGCAGCTTGGCGAGGGAGCAGTTCTTC.

This clone appeared a single time. The chain couples TRBV18 to TRBJ2-1; 9 nucleotides match TRBD2. The CDR3 runs to 18 residues. V shed 1 base and J 0 bases; nucleotides not matched to a gene: 7. Germline CDR1 is KGHSH and CDR2 is LQKENI. This CDR3 is CASSPRLRREGSYNEQFF. In nucleotides, the CDR3 is TGTGCCAGCTCACCACGTTTAAGGCGGGAGGGCTCCTACAATGAGCAGTTCTTC.

This chain links TRBV18 with TRBJ1-1, with D tentatively TRBD1 (5 bases). CDR1 is KGHSH and CDR2 is LQKENI in the germline V gene. CDR3 length: 13 amino acids. V was clipped by 6 bases and J by 3 bases, with 11 bases between them. For the CDR3, the DNA is TGTGCCAGCTCGTCGACAGAGGACACTGAAGCTTTCTTT. Protein: CASSSTEDTEAFF.

On this clone itself: This sample also contains other DNA sequences that code for the same CDR3. This chain joins TRBV5-1 and TRBJ2-7; 7 bases map to TRBD2. Germline V CDR1 and CDR2: SGHRS, YFSETQ. V lost 5 bases to trimming and J lost 3 bases; unmatched junction nucleotides: 2. This CDR3 comprises 12 residues. CDR3: CASSSGGYEQYF. The CDR3 nucleotides are TGCGCCAGCAGTTCGGGGGGCTACGAGCAGTACTTC.

The rearrangement joins TRBV7-3 to TRBJ2-3, with D possibly TRBD1 on 6 matching bases. Trimming took 1 base from V and 0 from J, leaving 8 bases between them. The CDR3 covers 15 residues. Germline V gene data show CDR1 as SGHTA and CDR2 as FQGTGA. The CDR3 DNA sequence: TGTGCCAGCAGCTTAATGCAGGGGAGCACAGATACGCAGTATTTT. Its translation: CASSLMQGSTDTQYF.